Below, 13 T cell receptor beta chains from the same sample are listed, as sequenced in a study of blood T cell repertoires in COVID-19. Data came from immunoSEQ multiplex PCR; TCRdb stores just in-frame clones and leaves some out. The table has fewer than 80,000 clones, about 86% seen once; the top ten hold 6% to 6.5%. Sequencing input: peripheral blood. These receptors all stem from a man at least 80 years old with COVID-19, enrolled during active disease.

The chain has TRBV11-3 and TRBJ1-1, with no clear D. The germline V and J ends were trimmed by 4 bases and 3 bases, with 9 bases remaining between them. This CDR3 spans 13 amino acids. From germline, CDR1 is SGHNT and CDR2 YENEEA. The CDR3 spells CASSSAADTEAFF. CDR3 sequence (DNA): TGTGCCAGCAGCTCCGCGGCGGACACTGAAGCTTTCTTT.

This CDR3 reads CASSLGGGSPLHF. DNA for the CDR3: TGTGCCAGCAGTCTTGGGGGGGGCTCACCCCTCCACTTT. This sequence joins TRBV12-3 or TRBV12-4 and TRBJ1-6; TRBD1 is a possible D gene (6 bases). Trimming shortened V by 5 bases and J by 10 bases, and 12 bases separated the two germline ends. The CDR3 sequence is 13 residues long.

The CDR3 is CASSKGQGNTEAFF. In DNA, the CDR3 is TGTGCCAGCAGCAAGGGACAGGGAAACACTGAAGCTTTCTTT. The chain joins TRBV7-2 to TRBJ1-1; 9 positions match TRBD1. The CDR3 has 14 residues. Per the germline V gene, CDR1 is SGHTA and CDR2 is FQGNSA. Unmatched junction bases numbered 3, after V lost 5 bases and J lost 2 bases.

The chain uses TRBV5-1 and TRBJ1-3; tentative D call: TRBD1 (5 bases). V was cut by 4 bases and J by 1 base, with 9 bases left in between. Germline V CDR1 and CDR2: SGHRS, YFSETQ. This CDR3 has 14 amino acids. CDR3 DNA sequence: TGCGCCAGCAGCGCAAGGGGTTCTGGAAACACCATATATTTT. Its translation: CASSARGSGNTIYF.

The V gene is TRBV10-1, the J gene TRBJ1-1; D is undetermined. CDR1 WNHNN and CDR2 SYGVQD come from the germline V gene (reference sequence). The CDR3 spans 13 residues. With 2 bases removed from V and 3 bases from J, the gap between germline ends came to 7 bases. CDR3 loop: CASSESRYTEAFF. CDR3 nucleotides: TGCGCCAGCAGTGAGAGCAGGTACACTGAAGCTTTCTTT.

This clone was found once. This rearrangement joins TRBV3-1 (or the pseudogene TRBV3-2) to TRBJ2-1; 7 bases are a match to TRBD2. This CDR3 has 15 amino acids. Germline V CDR1 and CDR2: LGHDT, YNNKEL (reference sequence). V shed 7 bases, J shed 5 bases, and the junction held 11 bases outside the gene matches. The CDR3 DNA reads as TGTGCCAGCACACTGGGGGGGGGATTAGACAATGAGCAGTTCTTC. It encodes CASTLGGGLDNEQFF.

This chain links TRBV7-8 with TRBJ2-1; TRBD1 matches 12 bases. Germline values: CDR1 SGHVS, CDR2 FQNEAQ. The CDR3 is 15 amino acids. Trimming removed 4 bases from V and 6 bases from J; junction bases left unmatched: 4. CDR3 in amino acids: CASSSRDRGLNEQFF. CDR3 nucleotides: TGTGCCAGCAGCTCCCGGGACAGGGGGCTCAATGAGCAGTTCTTC.

The rearrangement links TRBV19 to TRBJ1-1; the match to TRBD1 covers 12 bases. The germline V gene encodes CDR1 LNHDA and CDR2 SQIVND (reference sequence). The trim removed 2 bases at V and 3 bases at J, leaving 7 bases unmatched. The CDR3 loop spans 17 amino acids. CDR3 DNA sequence: TGTGCCAGTAGTATAAGGGACAGGGGGCGCGAGGACACTGAAGCTTTCTTT. It translates to CASSIRDRGREDTEAFF.

The rearrangement links TRBV29-1 to TRBJ1-5, with D hard to call. Trimming took off 1 base at V and 7 bases at J, with 8 bases between the two ends. Germline CDR1 SQVTM, CDR2 ANQGSEA. The CDR3 totals 12 residues. Here the CDR3 reads CSVEVPGQPQHF. The CDR3, as DNA: TGCAGCGTTGAAGTGCCGGGACAGCCCCAGCATTTT.

This clone appeared once. The chain is built from TRBV2 and TRBJ1-1; 10 nucleotides line up with TRBD1. From germline, CDR1 is SNHLY and CDR2 FYNNEI. V lost 6 bases, J lost 7 bases, and 5 bases stayed unmatched. The CDR3 is 13 residues long. The CDR3 region has the DNA TGTGCCAGCAGAGACAGGGGGCTTGGTGAAGCTTTCTTT. Translating it yields CASRDRGLGEAFF.

The chain is built from TRBV19 and TRBJ2-4, with 7 bases matching TRBD2. Germline-derived CDR1 and CDR2 are LNHDA and SQIVND (reference sequence). J lost 1 base, V lost 3 bases, and 6 bases had no gene match. The CDR3 extends over 16 amino acids. The CDR3 bases are TGTGCCAGTAGTATCTTGGGAGGGGTGGCCAAAAACATTCAGTACTTC. Translation: CASSILGGVAKNIQYF.

This clone was counted a few times. The chain is built from TRBV27 and TRBJ1-5; TRBD1 matches 7 bases. The CDR3 contains 16 residues. From germline, CDR1 is MNHEY and CDR2 SMNVEV (reference sequence). J lost 6 bases, V lost 0 bases, and 8 bases had no gene match. CDR3 in amino acids: CASSLSRTGVAQPQHF. Here the CDR3 DNA reads TGTGCCAGCAGTTTATCCCGCACAGGGGTGGCTCAGCCCCAGCATTTT.

This clone was seen a few times. This chain links TRBV6-5 with TRBJ1-1; D is unclear. CDR1 and CDR2 (germline): MNHEY, SVGAGI. The CDR3 is 13 residues long. V gave up 6 bases and J gave up 3 bases, with 11 bases separating them. The CDR3 DNA sequence: TGTGCCAGCAGCGTGAGGGAGGACACTGAAGCTTTCTTT. Amino acid sequence: CASSVREDTEAFF.